This T cell receptor (beta chain) was identified in a study of blood T cell repertoires in COVID-19 (TCRdb year 2020). Broadly, across the study: Collaborator samples came from the United States, Italy and Spain and covered acute and convalescent phases of COVID-19. The prospective study material was composed of cDNA or gDNA derived from T cells, B-cell-depleted T cells, or PBMCs. The dataset comprised deeply sampled blood TCRbeta repertoires from subjects exposed to, actively infected with, or recovered from COVID-19. The repertoires were released in a freely available public database intended as a resource for research on the immune response to SARS-CoV-2. Samples were obtained from the ongoing ImmuneRACE study (first 160 participants) and from some 1,300 subjects provided by 6 global collaborators. Sample metadata almost always included a de-identified subject ID, COVID-19 status, age in years and sex. Where HLA class I and class II types were available, the types were taken from metadata supplied by the sample provider, not from assay-based typing. Overall study outcomes, separate from this receptor: The amount of clinical and demographic metadata varied by source and participant and was provided uncurated.

CDR3 length: 12 amino acids, cysteine to phenylalanine. Just the 36-base CDR3 DNA is kept, in frame starting at base 1. V ends up 5 bases short and J 13 bases short, with an unmatched junction base count of 6. Looking up the germline V gene (reference sequence) yields CDR1 SEHNR and CDR2 FQNEAQ. The collaborating institutions used their own protocols to collect whole blood in K2EDTA tubes. For TCRbeta analysis, collaborators shipped samples in one of three forms: frozen whole blood, isolated PBMCs, or DNA extracted from either of those sample types. TCRbeta CDR3 regions were amplified from genomic DNA by means of the immunoSEQ Assay, a bias-controlled multiplex PCR. The study's own analysis went as follows. Nucleated cell counts per sample were estimated from amplification of reference gene primers within the assay. To quantify the absolute abundance of each unique TCRbeta CDR3 rearrangement, sequence reads were collapsed and filtered. For each sample, productive Simpson clonality was calculated as the square root of Simpson's diversity index across productive rearrangements. Drawn from immuneACCESS, this table holds only the in-frame rearrangements with V and J called that TCRdb kept. Clones are partly lost; checked studies trace under half to an unresolved V gene and leave the rest unexplained. The D gene and trimming were derived from the DNA, and the V and J assignments and clone size from that table. Across this sample there are some 220,000 clones, with around 82% seen only once. In total, the top ten clones hold roughly 13% of the sample.

In regard to this clone: Its cognate antigen has yet to be identified. No per-base quality is available; no much larger clone lies one base away.

The rearranged chain carries TRBV7-9 and TRBJ1-2; TRBD1 agrees with 11 junctional bases. Sequenced: peripheral blood. The TCR sequence derives from a human donor in a cohort sampled during active COVID-19. The encoded CDR3 is CASSPGQGERTF. The DNA reads as follows: TGTGCCAGCAGCCCGGGACAGGGGGAGCGCACCTTC.